This T cell receptor beta chain is from a study of blood T cell repertoires in COVID-19. Whole-study context: Sites in the United States, Italy and Spain provided acute and convalescent COVID-19 samples. Sources were T cells, B-cell-depleted T cells, or PBMCs; the material itself was cDNA or gDNA.

CDR1 is SGHDT, CDR2 YYEEEE, per germline. The CDR3 has 16 amino acids. V lost 1 base, J lost 1 base, and 14 bases lay in between. Authors' data handling: Estimated nucleated cell counts came from reference gene primer amplification. Generated by immunoSEQ multiplex PCR, the TCRdb table keeps only in-frame clones and is missing some. V, J and clone size are those of that table, while D and trimming were read from the DNA. This repertoire shows 110,000 or so clones, about 80% found once; its top ten account for roughly a fifth. Material for sequencing was peripheral blood. The clonotype originates from a woman aged 70-85 years with acute or convalescent COVID-19. The V call is TRBV5-6, the J call TRBJ2-5; the D is unclear. CDR3 protein: CASSLSSVRRQETQYF. The CDR3 DNA reads as TGTGCCAGCAGCTTGAGTAGTGTCAGGCGCCAAGAGACCCAGTACTTC.